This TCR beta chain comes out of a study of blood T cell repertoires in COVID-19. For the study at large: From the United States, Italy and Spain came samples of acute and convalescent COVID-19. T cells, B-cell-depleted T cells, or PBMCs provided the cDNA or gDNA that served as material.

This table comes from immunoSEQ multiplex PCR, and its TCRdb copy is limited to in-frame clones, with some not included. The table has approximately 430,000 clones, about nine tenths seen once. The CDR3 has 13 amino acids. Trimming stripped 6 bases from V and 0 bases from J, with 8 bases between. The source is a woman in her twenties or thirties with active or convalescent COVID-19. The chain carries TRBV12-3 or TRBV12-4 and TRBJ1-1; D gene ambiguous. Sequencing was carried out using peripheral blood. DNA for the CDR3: TGTGCCAGCAGGGAGTTTATGAACACTGAAGCTTTCTTT. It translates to CASREFMNTEAFF.